The 12 T cell receptor beta chains presented below share a single source sample, sequenced in a study of T cell changes during pregnancy in multiple sclerosis. Produced via immunoSEQ multiplex PCR; TCRdb's table is partial and in-frame only. The data contain 38,000 or so clones, about 93% of them singletons. The input for sequencing was CD4+ T cells from peripheral blood mononuclear cells, taken in the second trimester of pregnancy. The origin of the receptors is a female donor in good health, enrolled as a control in a pregnancy study.

V and J are TRBV19 and TRBJ2-2; TRBD2 matches 8 bases. The CDR3 spans 15 residues. V shed 1 base and J 5 bases; nucleotides not matched to a gene: 3. Per the germline V gene, CDR1 is LNHDA and CDR2 is SQIVND (reference sequence). The CDR3 is CASSIGRGVTGELFF. The CDR3 DNA is TGTGCCAGTAGTATAGGGCGGGGGGTAACCGGGGAGCTGTTTTTT.

This rearrangement joins TRBV2 to TRBJ1-4; 7 nucleotides align to TRBD1. With V trimmed by 7 bases and J by 4 bases, 6 bases remained unmatched. This CDR3 is built from 14 residues. Germline V CDR1 and CDR2: SNHLY, FYNNEI. The CDR3 is CASKQGQLNEKLFF. The CDR3 region has the DNA TGTGCCAGCAAACAGGGACAGCTTAATGAAAAACTGTTTTTT.

The chain recombines TRBV7-2 with TRBJ2-5; D uncertain. Trimming cost V 2 bases and J 0 bases, with 7 bases left between them. The CDR3 spans 14 residues. Per germline, CDR1 SGHTA and CDR2 FQGNSA. CDR3 DNA: TGTGCCAGCAGCTTAACAGACAACCAAGAGACCCAGTACTTC. The encoded protein is CASSLTDNQETQYF.

The genes are TRBV5-1 and TRBJ2-3; D perhaps matches TRBD2 (6 bases). V was trimmed by 0 bases and J by 1 base, leaving 15 bases between them. The CDR3 runs to 17 residues. The V gene's germline CDR1 is SGHRS and CDR2 YFSETQ. The CDR3 region has the DNA TGCGCCAGCAGCTTGGAATGGTGGGGCGGGGGCACAGATACGCAGTATTTT. Its protein is CASSLEWWGGGTDTQYF.

The chain employs TRBV19 and TRBJ2-7; 7 bases map to TRBD1. This CDR3 is built from 14 residues. Germline lookup yields CDR1 LNHDA and CDR2 SQIVND (reference sequence). V gave up 3 bases and J gave up 2 bases; unmatched junction bases: 4. CDR3 coding DNA: TGTGCCAGTAGTATTGACAGGGCCACCTACGAGCAGTACTTC. Its protein product is CASSIDRATYEQYF.

This chain links TRBV10-3 with TRBJ2-3; 11 positions match TRBD2. The germline V gene has CDR1 ENHRY and CDR2 SYGVKD. This CDR3 spans 15 amino acids. The junction had 1 base not matched to a gene; V was cut back by 5 bases and J by 0 bases. The CDR3 coding sequence is TGTGCCATCAGTCGACTAGCGGGGAGCACAGATACGCAGTATTTT. Translating it yields CAISRLAGSTDTQYF.

This chain uses TRBV9 with TRBJ1-1; 7 bases align to TRBD1. Germline V gene data show CDR1 as SGDLS and CDR2 as YYNGEE. The J segment lost 1 base and the V segment lost 2 bases, leaving 2 bases of the junction unmatched. This CDR3 spans 14 amino acids. CDR3 nucleotide sequence: TGTGCCAGCAGCGTCACAGGGGCGAACACTGAAGCTTTCTTT. Its translation is CASSVTGANTEAFF.

The chain recombines TRBV11-2 with TRBJ1-1; TRBD1 is a possible D gene (6 bases). The V and J ends lost 5 bases and 11 bases respectively, with 18 bases between them. This CDR3 contains 13 residues. The germline CDR1 and CDR2 sequences are SGHAT and FQNNGV. Here the CDR3 reads CASSPSRGQGAFF. The CDR3 DNA sequence: TGTGCCAGCAGCCCTAGCCGCGGGCAGGGGGCTTTCTTT.

This rearrangement joins TRBV9 to TRBJ1-1, with TRBD1 matching over 10 bases. CDR3 length: 19 residues. The ends lost 4 bases at V and 1 base at J; junction bases unmatched: 16. Germline CDR1 reads SGDLS; CDR2 reads YYNGEE. CDR3 sequence reads: CASSPRRTGGFHANTEAFF. CDR3 sequence (DNA): TGTGCCAGCAGCCCCCGGAGGACAGGGGGGTTTCATGCGAACACTGAAGCTTTCTTT.

This clone was observed a single time. This rearrangement joins TRBV19 to TRBJ1-5, with 8 nucleotides matching TRBD1. Germline V gene data show CDR1 as LNHDA and CDR2 as SQIVND (reference sequence). Germline trimming cut 6 bases from V and 7 bases from J; bases unmatched to any gene: 14. The CDR3 sequence is 16 residues long. CDR3 in amino acids: CASRTSINRGEQPQHF. In DNA form, the CDR3 reads TGTGCCAGTAGGACTTCTATTAACAGGGGGGAGCAGCCCCAGCATTTT.

The chain carries TRBV28 and TRBJ1-5, with 7 bases matching TRBD1. With 0 bases clipped from V and 4 bases from J, the junction kept 6 bases outside the gene matches. Germline V gene lookup returns CDR1 MDHEN and CDR2 SYDVKM. The CDR3 contains 16 residues. CDR3: CASSLWGTASNQPQHF. Written as DNA, the CDR3 is TGTGCCAGCAGTTTATGGGGGACAGCGTCGAATCAGCCCCAGCATTTT.

V and J are TRBV7-3 and TRBJ1-1; no definite D call. V was clipped by 3 bases and J by 0 bases, with 5 bases between them. The CDR3 covers 13 residues. Germline V CDR1 and CDR2: SGHTA, FQGTGA. The CDR3 is CASSFDMNTEAFF. In nucleotides, the CDR3 is TGTGCCAGCAGCTTTGACATGAACACTGAAGCTTTCTTT.